These T cell receptor beta chains were read from a single sample in a study of control samples from healthy donors and cancer patients. Data came from immunoSEQ multiplex PCR; TCRdb stores just in-frame clones and leaves some out. The repertoire has 400,000 to 450,000 clones, approximately 92% of them found once; the top ten carry approximately 6.3%. Material: PBMCs. The receptors here all came from a man between 35 and 55 years old with head and neck cancer. Each CDR3 is given with its conserved first and last residue. The D gene is left open where the match is weak. Rows give clone size only sometimes, using once, few, many, or a class for an expanded clone.

CASSYGAQPNQPQHF	TGTGCCAGCAGTTACGGGGCACAGCCCAATCAGCCCCAGCATTTT	-	TRBJ1-5	-	TRBV6-5
CASRGTHENSPLHF	TGCGCCAGCAGGGGGACTCACGAGAATTCACCCCTCCACTTT	-	TRBJ1-6	-	TRBV5-1
CASSIPGLNSQQFF	TGTGCCAGTAGTATCCCCGGACTGAATTCCCAGCAGTTCTTC	-	TRBJ2-1	-	TRBV19
CASSWELAGGGGYTF	TGTGCCAGCAGTTGGGAGCTCGCGGGGGGCGGAGGCTACACCTTC	-	TRBJ1-2	once	TRBV28
CAWSTWLGTEAFF	TGTGCCTGGAGTACCTGGCTGGGGACTGAAGCTTTCTTT	-	TRBJ1-1	-	TRBV30
CASSQDTANQPQHF	TGTGCCAGCAGCCAAGATACAGCCAATCAGCCCCAGCATTTT	-	TRBJ1-5	-	TRBV3-1/TRBV3-2
CATRGIHSNQPQHF	TGCGCCACCCGGGGCATACATAGCAATCAGCCCCAGCATTTT	-	TRBJ1-5	-	TRBV10-1
CASSRQVLEQYF	TGTGCCAGCTCCCGACAGGTGCTCGAGCAGTACTTC	-	TRBJ2-7	-	TRBV7-9
CASSQESSGRTNYEQYF	TGTGCCAGCAGCCAAGAAAGCTCGGGCAGGACTAACTACGAGCAGTACTTC	-	TRBJ2-7	-	TRBV4-2
CSARREEKLFF	TGCAGTGCTAGAAGGGAGGAAAAACTGTTTTTT	-	TRBJ1-4	-	TRBV20-1
CASSFQGRETQYF	TGTGCCAGCAGTTTTCAAGGGAGGGAGACCCAGTACTTC	-	TRBJ2-5	few	TRBV28
CASSRDRAYNEQFF	TGTGCCAGCTCACGGGACAGGGCCTACAATGAGCAGTTCTTC	TRBD1	TRBJ2-1	few	TRBV18
CASGPRNEQFF	TGTGCCAGCGGGCCTCGCAATGAGCAGTTCTTC	-	TRBJ2-1	-	TRBV27
CATSDSTQPQHF	TGTGCCACCAGTGACTCTACTCAGCCCCAGCATTTT	-	TRBJ1-5	-	TRBV24-1
CASSHKDKAYNEQFF	TGTGCCAGCAGTCATAAGGACAAGGCCTACAATGAGCAGTTCTTC	-	TRBJ2-1	-	TRBV7-9
CASSVAEGHYTDTQYF	TGTGCCAGCAGCGTAGCGGAGGGACATTACACAGATACGCAGTATTTT	-	TRBJ2-3	-	TRBV9
CASSPGASDTQYF	TGTGCCAGCAGCCCTGGGGCCTCGGATACGCAGTATTTT	-	TRBJ2-3	-	TRBV11-2
CASSQGVSLSTDTQYF	TGTGCCAGCAGCCAGGGTGTCAGTCTTAGCACAGATACGCAGTATTTT	-	TRBJ2-3	-	TRBV3-1/TRBV3-2
CASSKFAKKKETQYF	TGTGCCAGCAGCAAATTTGCCAAGAAGAAAGAGACCCAGTACTTC	-	TRBJ2-5	-	TRBV21-1
CASSLKAGAYNEQFF	TGTGCCAGCAGCTTAAAAGCGGGCGCCTACAATGAGCAGTTCTTC	-	TRBJ2-1	once	TRBV7-2
CAIPRDSPREQYF	TGTGCCATCCCACGGGACAGCCCTCGGGAGCAGTACTTC	TRBD1	TRBJ2-7	-	TRBV6-5
CASSHLALDEQFF	TGTGCCAGCAGCCACCTGGCCTTGGATGAGCAGTTCTTC	-	TRBJ2-1	-	TRBV3-1/TRBV3-2
CASSGGGGTGGNEQFF	TGTGCCAGCAGTGGAGGAGGCGGGACAGGGGGCAATGAGCAGTTCTTC	TRBD1	TRBJ2-1	-	TRBV28
CASSSAGTGNYGYTF	TGTGCCAGCAGCTCTGCCGGGACAGGGAACTATGGCTACACCTTC	TRBD1	TRBJ1-2	-	TRBV4-2
CSASPMAGGPEETQYF	TGCAGTGCTAGTCCCATGGCGGGAGGGCCAGAAGAGACCCAGTACTTC	TRBD2	TRBJ2-5	-	TRBV20-1
CASSLSAGQVDGYTF	TGTGCCAGCAGCTTGAGCGCGGGACAGGTAGATGGCTACACCTTC	TRBD1	TRBJ1-2	-	TRBV7-3
CASRNKDRSHEQYF	TGTGCCAGCAGAAATAAGGACAGGAGTCACGAGCAGTACTTC	TRBD1	TRBJ2-7	-	TRBV3-1/TRBV3-2
CASSARLAGVNEQFF	TGTGCCAGCAGTGCCCGACTAGCGGGGGTAAATGAGCAGTTCTTC	TRBD2	TRBJ2-1	-	TRBV2
CASSVGQGVSQPQHF	TGTGCCAGCAGCGTGGGACAGGGGGTAAGTCAGCCCCAGCATTTT	TRBD1	TRBJ1-5	-	TRBV9
CASSLGAGKRGEQYF	TGTGCCAGCAGCTTGGGGGCAGGGAAGAGAGGCGAGCAGTACTTC	-	TRBJ2-7	-	TRBV5-6
CASSLRAAVETQYF	TGTGCCAGCAGCTTACGGGCTGCTGTAGAGACCCAGTACTTC	-	TRBJ2-5	-	TRBV11-2
CASSWNGEVGNTIYF	TGCGCCAGCAGCTGGAACGGGGAAGTTGGAAACACCATATATTTT	-	TRBJ1-3	-	TRBV5-1
CASSEHTSGYEQYF	TGCGCCAGCAGTGAACATACGTCGGGATACGAGCAGTACTTC	-	TRBJ2-7	-	TRBV10-1
CASSYRNSGGELFF	TGTGCCAGCAGTTATAGGAATAGCGGCGGGGAGCTGTTTTTT	-	TRBJ2-2	-	TRBV28
CASNVRDSNQPQHF	TGTGCCAGTAACGTCCGCGATAGCAATCAGCCCCAGCATTTT	-	TRBJ1-5	-	TRBV19
CASSRAYEQYF	TGTGCCAGCAGCCGGGCCTACGAGCAGTACTTC	-	TRBJ2-7	-	TRBV3-1/TRBV3-2
CASSPANTDTQYF	TGTGCCAGCAGCCCGGCAAACACAGATACGCAGTATTTT	-	TRBJ2-3	-	TRBV7-3
CASSLRLAEYGEQYF	TGTGCTAGCAGCCTTAGATTAGCGGAGTACGGGGAGCAGTACTTC	-	TRBJ2-7	few	TRBV7-7
CATVDRGGYEQYF	TGTGCCACCGTGGACAGGGGAGGCTACGAGCAGTACTTC	TRBD1	TRBJ2-7	-	TRBV19
CSASPAGGPPTDTQYF	TGCAGTGCTAGTCCGGCGGGAGGCCCCCCCACAGATACGCAGTATTTT	TRBD2	TRBJ2-3	-	TRBV20-1
CASSQSGVDSSYEQYF	TGTGCCAGCAGCCAAAGCGGTGTTGATAGCTCCTACGAGCAGTACTTC	-	TRBJ2-7	-	TRBV4-2
CAISENSRVNTEAFF	TGTGCCATCAGTGAGAATAGCCGTGTGAACACTGAAGCTTTCTTT	-	TRBJ1-1	-	TRBV10-3
CASSLAGTSGTDTQYF	TGCGCCAGCAGCTTGGCCGGGACTAGCGGAACAGATACGCAGTATTTT	TRBD2	TRBJ2-3	-	TRBV5-1
CASSSPGHLSYNEQFF	TGCGCCAGCAGCTCCCCGGGACACCTCTCCTACAATGAGCAGTTCTTC	-	TRBJ2-1	-	TRBV4-1
CASSRNLAENNEQFF	TGCGCCAGCAGCCGTAACTTAGCGGAGAACAATGAGCAGTTCTTC	-	TRBJ2-1	-	TRBV4-1
CASSLGETENNEQFF	TGTGCCAGCAGCTTAGGGGAGACAGAGAACAATGAGCAGTTCTTC	-	TRBJ2-1	-	TRBV7-9
CASSLGLGSYNEQFF	TGTGCCAGCAGCTTAGGGCTCGGCTCCTACAATGAGCAGTTCTTC	-	TRBJ2-1	-	TRBV11-3
CASSLGRDYGYTF	TGTGCCAGCAGCTTAGGCAGGGACTATGGCTACACCTTC	-	TRBJ1-2	-	TRBV7-3
CASRRGTDSPLHF	TGTGCCAGCAGACGGGGGACGGATTCACCCCTCCACTTT	-	TRBJ1-6	-	TRBV6-5
CASSLREYNEQFF	TGTGCCAGCAGTCTCCGGGAGTACAATGAGCAGTTCTTC	-	TRBJ2-1	-	TRBV12-3/TRBV12-4